What follows describes a single T cell receptor (beta chain). The antigen is unknown. The PCR made use of 60 Vbeta and 13 Jbeta primers. The table came from immunoSEQ multiplex PCR; TCRdb's copy has only in-frame clones and leaves some out. This sample has about 140,000 clones, with about 80% found just once. This sample was taken from a study of cytomegalovirus exposure and HLA in healthy donors. Study results and caveats: Upon later analysis, HLA-associated TCR beta chains proved more clonally expanded than other, equally common chains. It was approximately 170 TCR beta chains that were listed as cytomegalovirus-associated. A previous analysis found most TCR beta V segments productive roughly 90% or roughly 30% of the time. No immune exposure information besides CMV serostatus was available.

CDR3 length: 16 residues. V lost 3 bases, J lost 3 bases, and 8 bases stayed unmatched. Germline-derived CDR1 and CDR2 are SGHDT and YYEEEE. This clonotype originated in a man younger than 45 in good health and CMV-seropositive. The sample taken for sequencing was PBMCs. This chain connects TRBV5-6 to TRBJ2-3, with 9 bases that match TRBD2. The CDR3 DNA sequence: TGTGCCAGCAGCTCCCTGTCTAGCGGGGTAACAGATACGCAGTATTTT. Translating it yields CASSSLSSGVTDTQYF.